What follows describes a single T cell receptor (beta chain). Its specificity is not known. Sequenced by immunoSEQ multiplex PCR; TCRdb stores in-frame clones only, minus some. The data hold about 150,000 clones, with just over 90% observed a single time. The sample originates from a study of OX40 agonist ivuxolimab in advanced cancers. Study-level findings and limits: Among the least clonally expanded were partial responders at 0.1-3.0 mg/kg.

The germline gives CDR1 SGHRS, CDR2 YFSETQ. This CDR3 contains 15 residues. Unmatched junction bases numbered 7, after V lost 4 bases and J lost 4 bases. The rearrangement links TRBV5-1 to TRBJ2-7; TRBD2 matches at 11 bases. Material: CD4+ or CD8+ T cells sorted from blood, obtained in a trial of the OX40 agonist ivuxolimab. The receptor comes from an adult with an advanced solid tumor such as melanoma, head and neck, liver or kidney cancer. The CDR3 region is CASSETSGSMYEQYF. CDR3 sequence (DNA): TGCGCCAGCAGCGAAACTAGCGGGAGTATGTACGAGCAGTACTTC. Filled out from reference TRBV5-1 and TRBJ2-7, the complete variable domain reads KAGVTQTPRYLIKTRGQQVTLSCSPISGHRSVSWYQQTPGQGLQFLFEYFSETQRNKGNFPGRFSGRQFSNSRSEMNVSTLELGDSALYLCASSETSGSMYEQYFGPGTRLTVT.